One and the same sample provided the 23 T cell receptor beta chains below, sequenced in a study of cytomegalovirus exposure and HLA in healthy donors. PCR used 60 Vbeta primers and 13 Jbeta primers. Sequencing was performed with immunoSEQ multiplex PCR; in TCRdb, only in-frame clones are kept and a portion is missing. The table has some 61,000 clones, about 81% seen once. The sequencing sample was made of PBMCs. Every receptor here comes from a human donor in good health.

This clone was observed a handful of times. The DNA of the CDR3 is TGCGCCAGCAGACGAGCGGGGGTCCCCTACAATGAGCAGTTCTTC. Translated: CASRRAGVPYNEQFF. V gene TRBV5-1 combines with J gene TRBJ2-1; TRBD2 agrees at 8 bases. Trimming cost V 5 bases and J 2 bases; bases outside gene matches: 6. This CDR3 region has 15 residues. The germline V gene has CDR1 SGHRS and CDR2 YFSETQ. Looking up the rest from reference TRBV5-1 and TRBJ2-1 gives the full variable domain: KAGVTQTPRYLIKTRGQQVTLSCSPISGHRSVSWYQQTPGQGLQFLFEYFSETQRNKGNFPGRFSGRQFSNSRSEMNVSTLELGDSALYLCASRRAGVPYNEQFFGPGTRLTVL.

This chain uses TRBV18 with TRBJ2-1; 11 nucleotides align to TRBD2. This CDR3 region has 14 residues. Germline V gene sequence: CDR1 KGHSH, CDR2 LQKENI. The ends lost 5 bases at V and 4 bases at J; junction bases unmatched: 1. The CDR3 DNA reads TGTGCCAGCTCATCTAGCGGGGGGTACAATGAGCAGTTCTTC. Its translation: CASSSSGGYNEQFF.

The chain recombines TRBV5-8 with TRBJ1-5; D call uncertain. Per the germline V gene, CDR1 is SGHTS and CDR2 is YDEGEE. This CDR3 comprises 14 residues. Trimming removed 5 bases at V and 6 bases at J, with 15 bases between. This CDR3 reads CASRDVGLIQPQHF. CDR3 DNA: TGTGCCAGCAGGGATGTGGGCTTGATTCAGCCCCAGCATTTT.

This clone has only a few counts. The chain couples TRBV7-3 to TRBJ2-2; maybe TRBD1 (5 bases). Looked up from germline, CDR1 is SGHTA and CDR2 is FQGTGA. V lost 4 bases and J lost 0, with 6 bases in between. CDR3 size: 14 residues. The CDR3 loop is CASSSTANTGELFF. The CDR3 DNA reads TGTGCCAGCAGCTCGACAGCGAACACCGGGGAGCTGTTTTTT.

The chain couples TRBV5-4 to TRBJ2-3; D might be TRBD2 (6 bases). With 0 bases removed from V and 4 bases from J, the gap between germline ends came to 12 bases. The CDR3 runs to 15 residues. Germline CDR1 SGHNT, CDR2 YYREEE (reference sequence). CDR3 in DNA: TGTGCCAGCAGCTTGGTTGGGGGAGGCGCAGATACGCAGTATTTT. This gives the protein CASSLVGGGADTQYF.

The chain couples TRBV9 to TRBJ2-2, with a possible D match to TRBD2 (5 bases). The V end was cut by 4 bases, the J end by 2 bases, with 12 bases between. Germline V lookup: CDR1 SGDLS, CDR2 YYNGEE. The CDR3 is made up of 15 amino acids. CDR3 region: CASSPRGVNTGELFF. The CDR3, as DNA: TGTGCCAGCAGCCCCCGGGGAGTCAACACCGGGGAGCTGTTTTTT.

CDR3 amino acids: CASSVTGAALETQYF. In DNA, the CDR3 is TGCGCCAGCAGCGTGACAGGGGCAGCGTTGGAGACCCAGTACTTC. The V and J genes are TRBV5-1 and TRBJ2-5; 8 bases map to TRBD1. CDR3 length equals 15 residues. With V trimmed by 4 bases and J by 5 bases, 10 bases remained unmatched. The germline V gene encodes CDR1 SGHRS and CDR2 YFSETQ.

The genes are TRBV19 and TRBJ2-1; D might be TRBD2 (5 bases). CDR1 is LNHDA, CDR2 SQIVND, per germline (reference sequence). This CDR3 contains 17 residues. The V and J ends lost 6 bases and 0 bases respectively, with 18 bases between them. CDR3 sequence reads: CASRAIPGDRSYNEQFF. In DNA form, the CDR3 reads TGTGCCAGTAGAGCGATTCCCGGGGATCGCTCCTACAATGAGCAGTTCTTC.

This rearrangement joins TRBV6-5 to TRBJ2-7; TRBD1 matches 8 bases. CDR1 and CDR2 from the germline V gene are MNHEY and SVGAGI. V trimming: 6 bases; J trimming: 6 bases; junction bases outside the gene matches: 4. The CDR3 has 12 amino acids. The CDR3 DNA sequence: TGTGCCAGCAGCAAAACAGGGGGCGAGCAGTACTTC. It is translated as CASSKTGGEQYF.

The chain joins TRBV7-2 to TRBJ2-1, with 9 bases fitting TRBD2. The CDR3 has 16 residues. The germline gives CDR1 SGHTA, CDR2 FQGNSA. V shed 5 bases and J 0 bases; nucleotides not matched to a gene: 5. The CDR3 nucleotides read TGTGCCAGCAGCATTAGCGGGGGATCCTCCTACAATGAGCAGTTCTTC. It encodes CASSISGGSSYNEQFF.

This clone came up once. V is TRBV19 and J is TRBJ2-5, with 10 positions matching TRBD1. The CDR3 sequence is 14 residues long. Germline CDR1 and CDR2: LNHDA and SQIVND (reference sequence). V gave up 3 bases and J gave up 2 bases; unmatched junction bases: 0. CDR3 bases: TGTGCCAGTAGTATGGACAGGGGGCAAGAGACCCAGTACTTC. Translating it yields CASSMDRGQETQYF.

The chain couples TRBV19 to TRBJ2-5; maybe TRBD1 (6 bases). V lost 4 bases and J 2 bases, leaving 17 bases between the germline ends. This CDR3 is built from 16 residues. Germline CDR1 and CDR2: LNHDA and SQIVND (reference sequence). The CDR3, as DNA: TGTGCCAGTAGTACGAACAGGGTAGGCGGTCAAGAGACCCAGTACTTC. This codes for CASSTNRVGGQETQYF.

In DNA, the CDR3 is TGTGCCAGCAGCTCAGGAGGGAACTCACCCCTCCACTTT. It is translated as CASSSGGNSPLHF. The V and J genes are TRBV7-7 and TRBJ1-6, with D unclear. CDR3 length: 13 residues. Trimming pared 4 bases from V and 10 bases from J, leaving 11 bases between. The germline CDR1 and CDR2 sequences are SSHAT and FNYEAQ (reference sequence).

The chain is built from TRBV7-3 and TRBJ2-3, with TRBD2 matching over 7 bases. With V trimmed by 3 bases and J by 3 bases, 6 bases remained unmatched. Germline V gene sequence: CDR1 SGHTA, CDR2 FQGTGA. This CDR3 is built from 15 residues. As DNA, the CDR3 is TGTGCCAGCAGCTTGGGAGGGCCAAGGACAGATACGCAGTATTTT. It encodes CASSLGGPRTDTQYF.

The rearrangement links TRBV5-1 to TRBJ1-2; the D is unclear. V lost 0 bases, J lost 2 bases, and 14 bases lay in between. This CDR3 is built from 16 residues. The germline CDR1 and CDR2 sequences are SGHRS and YFSETQ. DNA of the CDR3: TGCGCCAGCAGCTTGGCCACCCGAAAGGAGAACTATGGCTACACCTTC. Its translation: CASSLATRKENYGYTF.

The chain combines TRBV5-4 with TRBJ2-4, with TRBD2 as a possible D gene (6 bases). The CDR3 spans 13 residues. The V end was cut by 4 bases, the J end by 9 bases, with 14 bases between. CDR1 is SGHNT and CDR2 is YYREEE in the germline V gene (reference sequence). The CDR3 coding sequence is TGTGCCAGCAGCGCCCCAGGGCGGGGCATTCAGTACTTC. This translates into CASSAPGRGIQYF.

On this clone itself: The sample holds other DNA sequences that translate to the same CDR3. The chain joins TRBV5-6 to TRBJ2-3; TRBD2 agrees at 7 bases. V trimming: 0 bases; J trimming: 6 bases; junction bases outside the gene matches: 10. This CDR3 contains 16 residues. Germline-derived CDR1 and CDR2 are SGHDT and YYEEEE. CDR3 residues: CASSLGVGGRRDTQYF. DNA for the CDR3: TGTGCCAGCAGCTTGGGAGTGGGAGGGCGCCGGGATACGCAGTATTTT. The full variable domain, its missing parts supplied by reference TRBV5-6 and TRBJ2-3, is DAGVTQSPTHLIKTRGQQVTLRCSPKSGHDTVSWYQQALGQGPQFIFQYYEEEERQRGNFPDRFSGHQFPNYSSELNVNALLLGDSALYLCASSLGVGGRRDTQYFGPGTRLTVL.

The CDR3 DNA is TGTGCCAGCAGCTTAGTGAGTTCCTACGAGCAGTACTTC. Protein: CASSLVSSYEQYF. The chain carries TRBV7-8 and TRBJ2-7; D is unresolved. The CDR3 length is 13 residues. Germline V gene data show CDR1 as SGHVS and CDR2 as FQNEAQ. V gave up 1 base and J gave up 1 base, with 5 bases separating them.

This rearrangement joins TRBV29-1 to TRBJ1-1; D ambiguous. V was pared by 3 bases and J by 0 bases, with 8 bases between. Germline CDR1 reads SQVTM; CDR2 reads ANQGSEA. CDR3 size: 13 residues. The CDR3 DNA reads TGCAGCGTTGATCGCAGGCTGAACACTGAAGCTTTCTTT. Protein product: CSVDRRLNTEAFF.

The chain combines TRBV5-1 with TRBJ2-7; 9 bases fit TRBD1. Unmatched junction bases numbered 10, after V lost 4 bases and J lost 5 bases. Germline lookup yields CDR1 SGHRS and CDR2 YFSETQ. The CDR3 covers 15 residues. CDR3 nucleotide sequence: TGCGCCAGCAGCGGCGGGACAGGGAGACGTCACGAGCAGTACTTC. Translation gives CASSGGTGRRHEQYF.

This clone showed up just a few times. The V and J genes are TRBV5-1 and TRBJ2-7, with 8 nucleotides matching TRBD1. In germline, CDR1 is SGHRS, CDR2 YFSETQ. V trimming: 5 bases; J trimming: 5 bases; junction bases outside the gene matches: 6. The CDR3 is 13 residues long. The CDR3 sequence is CASSHPGGNEQYF. DNA for the CDR3: TGCGCCAGCAGTCACCCAGGGGGCAACGAGCAGTACTTC.

V gene TRBV7-2 combines with J gene TRBJ1-1; D remains unclear. V shed 2 bases and J shed 11 bases, with 15 bases lying between them. Looked up from germline, CDR1 is SGHTA and CDR2 is FQGNSA. This CDR3 is built from 13 residues. This CDR3 reads CASSLPQATRAFF. The CDR3 nucleotides are TGTGCCAGCAGCTTACCTCAGGCGACAAGGGCTTTCTTT.

The chain links TRBV6-5 to TRBJ1-5, with 8 nucleotides matching TRBD1. J gave up 2 bases and V 4 bases, and 4 bases lay outside the gene matches. CDR1 and CDR2 from the germline V gene are MNHEY and SVGAGI. CDR3 size: 15 residues. CDR3 DNA: TGTGCCAGCAGTTCCCTGACAGGGGGCAATCAGCCCCAGCATTTT. Its translation: CASSSLTGGNQPQHF.